This TCR beta chain was found in a study of high-grade serous ovarian cancer treatment subgroups. The overall study: Each sample yielded on average roughly 7,000 unique TCR beta rearrangements from some 14,000 reads.

Tumor tissue was taken before any definitive surgery or chemotherapy was given. Assay: immunoSEQ multiplex PCR; the TCRdb copy retains only in-frame clones and omits some. The sample includes approximately 5,000 clones, about 70% seen only once; the top ten take roughly 8%. About this clone itself: Its antigen is still unknown.

The study, taken as a whole, reports: TCR relatedness rose with neoantigen level and trended with mutation load. Different patients shared almost no repertoire; same-patient tumors shared about 0.11 to 0.79.

V gave up 5 bases and J gave up 0 bases, with 3 bases separating them. This CDR3 is 12 amino acids long. CDR1 is SGHTA, CDR2 FQGNSA, per germline. Material: tumor tissue. J is TRBJ2-3 and V is TRBV7-2; D not certain. This receptor was identified in a human donor with high-grade serous ovarian cancer. The CDR3 reads CASSPSTDTQYF. DNA of the CDR3: TGTGCCAGCAGCCCAAGCACAGATACGCAGTATTTT.